The entry that follows covers one T cell receptor (beta chain) sequence. What it binds is not known. The sample is drawn from a study of response to subunit inactivated influenza vaccine. Study results and limitations: The authors suggested that few new T cells are recruited per seasonal influenza vaccination.

V lost 5 bases to trimming and J lost 7 bases, with 15 bases between them. The CDR3 contains 12 residues. Germline V CDR1 and CDR2: DFQATT, SNEGSKA (reference sequence). TCRdb processed the RT-PCR reads anew with MiXCR; each CDR3 protein has one entry. The sample consists of about half a million distinct CDR3 sequences, less than 30% of them appearing once. The sequencing used CD4+ T cells sorted from PBMCs, collected 4 to 6 days after vaccination. The chain has TRBV20-1 and TRBJ2-7; D may be TRBD1 or TRBD2 (5 bases each). The TCR was taken from a man between 45 and 60 years old who received an inactivated influenza vaccine. Here the CDR3 reads CSAFTAEGEQYF. DNA of the CDR3: TGCAGTGCTTTTACGGCCGAGGGGGAGCAGTACTTC.